The rows below give T cell receptor beta chains drawn from one sample of a study of cytomegalovirus exposure and HLA in healthy donors. Produced via immunoSEQ multiplex PCR; TCRdb's table is partial and in-frame only. The sample contains a few hundred thousand clones, 88% of which appear only once. Input material: PBMCs. These receptors originate from a young woman in good health and CMV-seronegative. Both conserved end residues are part of each CDR3. Fields, in order: clone size, V gene, D gene, J gene, CDR3 DNA, CDR3 protein. A D gene is named only where the DNA matches it firmly. Expanded clones get a size class; other rows say once, few or many, or leave the size out.

clone_size: -
v_call: TRBV6-1
d_call: TRBD1
j_call: TRBJ2-5
cdr3_nt: TGTGCCAGCAGTGAACCCGGACAGGGCCAGACCCAGTACTTC
cdr3_aa: CASSEPGQGQTQYF

clone_size: -
v_call: TRBV2
d_call: -
j_call: TRBJ1-6
cdr3_nt: TGTGCCAGCAACTTGGATTCACCCCTCCACTTT
cdr3_aa: CASNLDSPLHF

clone_size: -
v_call: TRBV19
d_call: -
j_call: TRBJ1-2
cdr3_nt: TGTGCCAGTAGTATAGACCAGGACAGCGCTAACTATGGCTACACCTTC
cdr3_aa: CASSIDQDSANYGYTF

clone_size: -
v_call: TRBV5-1
d_call: -
j_call: TRBJ2-1
cdr3_nt: TGCGCCAGCAGCCCCGATCAGGGAACATCCTACAATGAGCAGTTCTTC
cdr3_aa: CASSPDQGTSYNEQFF

clone_size: once
v_call: TRBV7-3
d_call: -
j_call: TRBJ2-1
cdr3_nt: TGTGCCAGCAGCCCCGAGGGATACAATGAGCAGTTCTTC
cdr3_aa: CASSPEGYNEQFF

clone_size: -
v_call: TRBV6-1
d_call: TRBD1
j_call: TRBJ1-6
cdr3_nt: TGTGCCAGCAGTATAAGGGACAGCTATAATTCACCCCTCCACTTT
cdr3_aa: CASSIRDSYNSPLHF

clone_size: -
v_call: TRBV6-1
d_call: -
j_call: TRBJ1-5
cdr3_nt: TGTGCCAGCAGTGATAATACAGGGCTGAATCAGCCCCAGCATTTT
cdr3_aa: CASSDNTGLNQPQHF

clone_size: -
v_call: TRBV28
d_call: -
j_call: TRBJ1-4
cdr3_nt: TGTGCCAGCAGGGCCGGGTGGGATGAAAAACTGTTTTTT
cdr3_aa: CASRAGWDEKLFF

clone_size: -
v_call: TRBV28
d_call: TRBD1
j_call: TRBJ1-1
cdr3_nt: TGTGCCAGCCAAATCGGACAGGGCCCGAACACTGAAGCTTTCTTT
cdr3_aa: CASQIGQGPNTEAFF

clone_size: -
v_call: TRBV28
d_call: -
j_call: TRBJ1-2
cdr3_nt: TGTGCCAGCAGTCCGGACTCCTACCCAAACTATGGCTACACCTTC
cdr3_aa: CASSPDSYPNYGYTF

clone_size: -
v_call: TRBV7-6
d_call: TRBD2
j_call: TRBJ2-1
cdr3_nt: TGTGCCAGCAGCTTAGTAGCTAGCGGGAGGGTTGGAGGGTACAATGAGCAGTTCTTC
cdr3_aa: CASSLVASGRVGGYNEQFF

clone_size: -
v_call: TRBV27
d_call: TRBD2
j_call: TRBJ2-7
cdr3_nt: TGTGCCAGCAGTTTAAGGGTTTTAGCGGGAGTATCTGGCGAGCAGTACTTC
cdr3_aa: CASSLRVLAGVSGEQYF

clone_size: -
v_call: TRBV27
d_call: TRBD2
j_call: TRBJ2-7
cdr3_nt: TGTGCCAGCCAGTCGTCGGGGGGGATTGGTGGCGAGCAGTACTTC
cdr3_aa: CASQSSGGIGGEQYF

clone_size: once
v_call: TRBV5-1
d_call: -
j_call: TRBJ1-2
cdr3_nt: TGCGCCAGCAGCTCGTCCATAGGGAGTAACTATGGCTACACCTTC
cdr3_aa: CASSSSIGSNYGYTF

clone_size: -
v_call: TRBV18
d_call: -
j_call: TRBJ2-7
cdr3_nt: TGTGCCAGCTCACCACCAGGATTCACGACAGGCTCCTACGAGCAGTACTTC
cdr3_aa: CASSPPGFTTGSYEQYF

clone_size: -
v_call: TRBV28
d_call: -
j_call: TRBJ2-7
cdr3_nt: TGTGCCAGCAGTTTCGCTAGCGCCGAGCAGTACTTC
cdr3_aa: CASSFASAEQYF

clone_size: -
v_call: TRBV28
d_call: TRBD2
j_call: TRBJ2-7
cdr3_nt: TGTGCCAGCAGAGAGCGGGAGAGGTCCTACGAGCAGTACTTC
cdr3_aa: CASRERERSYEQYF

clone_size: -
v_call: TRBV5-1
d_call: TRBD1
j_call: TRBJ1-1
cdr3_nt: TGCGCCAGCAGCTCCGGGGTTTTACTAGGACAGGGGAACACTGAAGCTTTCTTT
cdr3_aa: CASSSGVLLGQGNTEAFF

clone_size: -
v_call: TRBV20-1
d_call: -
j_call: TRBJ2-7
cdr3_nt: TGCAGTGCTAGTACTGGTTACGAGCAGTACTTC
cdr3_aa: CSASTGYEQYF

clone_size: -
v_call: TRBV19
d_call: TRBD2
j_call: TRBJ2-3
cdr3_nt: TGTGCCAGTAGAAGCCGGACTAGCGCCACAGATACGCAGTATTTT
cdr3_aa: CASRSRTSATDTQYF

clone_size: -
v_call: TRBV9
d_call: TRBD2
j_call: TRBJ2-2
cdr3_nt: TGTGCCAGCCAAGTCAGCGGGACTTTTCCTTGGGAGCTGTTTTTT
cdr3_aa: CASQVSGTFPWELFF

clone_size: -
v_call: TRBV11-1
d_call: -
j_call: TRBJ2-1
cdr3_nt: TGTGCCAGCAGCTTAGCGCCGGTCTACAATGAGCAGTTCTTC
cdr3_aa: CASSLAPVYNEQFF

clone_size: many
v_call: TRBV11-2
d_call: TRBD1
j_call: TRBJ1-4
cdr3_nt: TGTGCCAGCACCCCATGGAGGACAGGGTTTGAAAAACTGTTTTTT
cdr3_aa: CASTPWRTGFEKLFF

clone_size: few
v_call: TRBV10-1
d_call: -
j_call: TRBJ2-7
cdr3_nt: TGCGCCAGACAACCACCCTTTAGCTCGATATTC
cdr3_aa: CARQPPFSSIF

clone_size: -
v_call: TRBV29-1
d_call: TRBD2
j_call: TRBJ2-7
cdr3_nt: TGCAGCACAAGGACTAGCGGGACCTACGAGCAGTACTTC
cdr3_aa: CSTRTSGTYEQYF

clone_size: -
v_call: TRBV7-2
d_call: -
j_call: TRBJ1-5
cdr3_nt: TGTGCCAGCAGCGATGGCGGGGATAGCAATCAGCCCCAGCATTTT
cdr3_aa: CASSDGGDSNQPQHF

clone_size: -
v_call: TRBV19
d_call: -
j_call: TRBJ2-1
cdr3_nt: TGTGCCAGTAGTGCGACTAGTTCTTCCTACAATGAGCAGTTCTTC
cdr3_aa: CASSATSSSYNEQFF

clone_size: -
v_call: TRBV13
d_call: -
j_call: TRBJ2-5
cdr3_nt: TGTGCCAGCAGCTTAGGCCCCCCGGGAGAGACCCAGTACTTC
cdr3_aa: CASSLGPPGETQYF

clone_size: -
v_call: TRBV5-5
d_call: TRBD1
j_call: TRBJ1-2
cdr3_nt: TGTGCCAGCAGCCCCGGACAGGGGAACTATGGCTACACCTTC
cdr3_aa: CASSPGQGNYGYTF

clone_size: -
v_call: TRBV9
d_call: -
j_call: TRBJ1-1
cdr3_nt: TGTGCCAGCAGCGCAAGAGGACACCTGAACACTGAAGCTTTCTTT
cdr3_aa: CASSARGHLNTEAFF

clone_size: -
v_call: TRBV27
d_call: -
j_call: TRBJ1-1
cdr3_nt: TGTGCCAGCAGCCCAGCGGGTTTGGGGAACACTGAAGCTTTCTTT
cdr3_aa: CASSPAGLGNTEAFF

clone_size: once
v_call: TRBV4-3
d_call: TRBD2
j_call: TRBJ2-3
cdr3_nt: TGCGCCAGCAGCCAAGATGGTAGCGGGAGGATGTCCATCCCAGATACGCAGTATTTT
cdr3_aa: CASSQDGSGRMSIPDTQYF

clone_size: -
v_call: TRBV28
d_call: TRBD1
j_call: TRBJ2-2
cdr3_nt: TGTGCCAGCACCCTTCAGGGGGACAGGGCCGGGGAGCTGTTTTTT
cdr3_aa: CASTLQGDRAGELFF

clone_size: once
v_call: TRBV18
d_call: -
j_call: TRBJ1-1
cdr3_nt: TGTGCCAGCTCACCTCTTGGCCAGGGGTATAGGACTGAAGCTTTCTTT
cdr3_aa: CASSPLGQGYRTEAFF

clone_size: -
v_call: TRBV6-1
d_call: TRBD2
j_call: TRBJ2-7
cdr3_nt: TGTGCCACCTTACCGACTAGCGGCAACGAGCAGTACTTC
cdr3_aa: CATLPTSGNEQYF

clone_size: -
v_call: TRBV2
d_call: TRBD2
j_call: TRBJ2-7
cdr3_nt: TGTGCCAGCAGGACCACTAGCGGGAGGAAACACGAGCAGTACTTC
cdr3_aa: CASRTTSGRKHEQYF

clone_size: -
v_call: TRBV10-3
d_call: -
j_call: TRBJ2-7
cdr3_nt: TGTGCCATCAGGGGGGGTACGGACTACGAGCAGTACTTC
cdr3_aa: CAIRGGTDYEQYF